The present entry profiles one T cell receptor (beta chain) with its context. No antigen is known for it. This specimen belongs to a study of cytomegalovirus exposure and HLA in healthy donors. At the level of the study: Counted in an early data release were about 85 million unique TCRs from HLA-typed donors. The study, taken as a whole, reports: Judged likely to be a sequencing artifact was a cluster of highly shared sequence variants.

A multiplex PCR was run with 60 Vbeta primers and 13 Jbeta primers. Measured with immunoSEQ multiplex PCR; TCRdb has only the in-frame clones, and not every one. The sample shows 110,000 or so clones, approximately 83% of them seen only once. Germline V gives CDR1 SGHNT, CDR2 YENEEA. The CDR3 totals 14 residues. The V gene end was trimmed by 7 bases and the J gene end by 5 bases; junction bases not matched to a gene: 5. V gene TRBV11-3 combines with J gene TRBJ2-5, with TRBD2 matching over 12 bases. The receptor was derived from a man aged 18 to 29 in good health and CMV-seronegative. Sequences were obtained from PBMCs. CDR3 coding DNA: TGTGCCAGCACCGGACTAGCGGGACGGGAGACCCAGTACTTC. Its translation: CASTGLAGRETQYF.